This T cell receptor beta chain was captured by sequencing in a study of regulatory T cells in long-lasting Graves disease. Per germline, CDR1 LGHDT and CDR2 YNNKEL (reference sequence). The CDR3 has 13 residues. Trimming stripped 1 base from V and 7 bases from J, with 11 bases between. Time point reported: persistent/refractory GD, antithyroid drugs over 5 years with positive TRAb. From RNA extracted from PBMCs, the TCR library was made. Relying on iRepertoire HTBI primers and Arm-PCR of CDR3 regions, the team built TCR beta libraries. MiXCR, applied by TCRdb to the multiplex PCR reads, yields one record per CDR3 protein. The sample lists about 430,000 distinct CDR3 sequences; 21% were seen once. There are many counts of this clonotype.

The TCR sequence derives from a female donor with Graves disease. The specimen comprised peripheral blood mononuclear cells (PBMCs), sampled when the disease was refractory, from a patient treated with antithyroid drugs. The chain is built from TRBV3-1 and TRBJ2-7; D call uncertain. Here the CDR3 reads CASSQGSGREQYF. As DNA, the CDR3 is TGTGCCAGCAGCCAAGGGTCCGGAAGGGAGCAGTACTTC.